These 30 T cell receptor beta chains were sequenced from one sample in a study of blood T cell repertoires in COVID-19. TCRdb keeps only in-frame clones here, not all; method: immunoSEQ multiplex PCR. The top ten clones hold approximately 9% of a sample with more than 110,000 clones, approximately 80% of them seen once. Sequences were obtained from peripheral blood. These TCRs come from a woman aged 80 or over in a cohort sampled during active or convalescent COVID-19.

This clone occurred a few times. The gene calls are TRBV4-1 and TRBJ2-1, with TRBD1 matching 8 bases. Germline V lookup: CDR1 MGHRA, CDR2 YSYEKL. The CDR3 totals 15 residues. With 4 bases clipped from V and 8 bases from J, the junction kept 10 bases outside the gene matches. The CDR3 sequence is CASSLYQGQADEQFF. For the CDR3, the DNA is TGCGCCAGCAGCCTGTACCAGGGACAGGCTGATGAGCAGTTCTTC.

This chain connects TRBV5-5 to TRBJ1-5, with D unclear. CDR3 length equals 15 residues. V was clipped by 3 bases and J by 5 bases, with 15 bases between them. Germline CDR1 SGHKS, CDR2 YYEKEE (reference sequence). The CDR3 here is CASSSGGFRDQPQHF. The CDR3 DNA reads TGTGCCAGCAGCTCGGGAGGGTTTAGGGATCAGCCCCAGCATTTT.

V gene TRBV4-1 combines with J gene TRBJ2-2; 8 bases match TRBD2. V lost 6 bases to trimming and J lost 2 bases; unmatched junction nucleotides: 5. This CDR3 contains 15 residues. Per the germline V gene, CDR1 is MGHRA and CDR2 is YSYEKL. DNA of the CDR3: TGCGCCAGCAGAACGGGAGGGTTCAACACCGGGGAGCTGTTTTTT. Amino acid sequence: CASRTGGFNTGELFF.

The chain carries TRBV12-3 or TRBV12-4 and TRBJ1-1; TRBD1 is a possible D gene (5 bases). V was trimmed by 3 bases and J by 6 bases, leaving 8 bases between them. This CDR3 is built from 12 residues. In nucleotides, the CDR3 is TGTGCCAGCAGTTTCGGGGGTTCTGAAGCTTTCTTT. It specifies CASSFGGSEAFF.

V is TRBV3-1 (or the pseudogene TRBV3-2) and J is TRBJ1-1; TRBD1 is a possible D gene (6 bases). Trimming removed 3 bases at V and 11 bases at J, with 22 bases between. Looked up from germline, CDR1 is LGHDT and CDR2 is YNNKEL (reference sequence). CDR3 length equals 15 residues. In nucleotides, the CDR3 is TGTGCCAGCAGCCAGACAACCCTGACAGGACCCCGGGCTTTCTTT. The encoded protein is CASSQTTLTGPRAFF.

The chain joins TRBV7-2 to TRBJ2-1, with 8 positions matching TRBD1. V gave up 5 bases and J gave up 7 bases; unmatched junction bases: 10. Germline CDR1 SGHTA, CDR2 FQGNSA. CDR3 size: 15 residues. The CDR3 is CASSPVAGGRNEQFF. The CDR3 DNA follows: TGTGCCAGCAGCCCGGTGGCAGGGGGCCGGAATGAGCAGTTCTTC.

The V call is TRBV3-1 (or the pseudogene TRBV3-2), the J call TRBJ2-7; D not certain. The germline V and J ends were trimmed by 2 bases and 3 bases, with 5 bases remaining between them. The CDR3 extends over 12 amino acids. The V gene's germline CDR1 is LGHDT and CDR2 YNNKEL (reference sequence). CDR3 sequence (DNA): TGTGCCAGCAGCCAATCGGGCTACGAGCAGTACTTC. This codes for CASSQSGYEQYF.

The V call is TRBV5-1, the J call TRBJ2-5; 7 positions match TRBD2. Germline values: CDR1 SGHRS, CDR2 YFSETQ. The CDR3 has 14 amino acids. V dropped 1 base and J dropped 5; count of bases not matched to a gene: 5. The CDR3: CASSLLVLAETQYF. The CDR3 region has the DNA TGCGCCAGCAGCTTGCTCGTACTAGCGGAGACCCAGTACTTC.

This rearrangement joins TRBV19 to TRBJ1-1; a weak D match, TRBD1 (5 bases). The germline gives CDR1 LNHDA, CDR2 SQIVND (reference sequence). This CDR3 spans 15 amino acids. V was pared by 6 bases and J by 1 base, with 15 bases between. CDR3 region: CASSRPRQGNTEAFF. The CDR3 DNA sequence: TGTGCCAGTAGCCGCCCCCGGCAGGGGAACACTGAAGCTTTCTTT.

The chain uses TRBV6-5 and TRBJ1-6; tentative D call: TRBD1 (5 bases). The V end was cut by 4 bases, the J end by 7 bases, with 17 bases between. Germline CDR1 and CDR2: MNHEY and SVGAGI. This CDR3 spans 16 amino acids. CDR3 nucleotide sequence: TGTGCCAGCAGTTCAGAAACAGGAGTCCAAAATTCACCCCTCCACTTT. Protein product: CASSSETGVQNSPLHF.

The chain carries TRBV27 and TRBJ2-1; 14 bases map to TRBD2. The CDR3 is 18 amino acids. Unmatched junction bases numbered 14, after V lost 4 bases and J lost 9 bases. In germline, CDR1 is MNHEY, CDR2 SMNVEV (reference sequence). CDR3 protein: CASSWRTSGGYIVGEQFF. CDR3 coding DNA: TGTGCCAGCAGTTGGAGGACTAGCGGGGGGTATATCGTGGGTGAGCAGTTCTTC.

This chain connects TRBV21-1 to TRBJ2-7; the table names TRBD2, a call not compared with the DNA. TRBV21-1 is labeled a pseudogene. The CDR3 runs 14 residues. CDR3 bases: TGTGCCAGCAGCAAAGACCCAATCCACTGCGAGCAGTACGTC. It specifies CASSKDPIHCEQYV.

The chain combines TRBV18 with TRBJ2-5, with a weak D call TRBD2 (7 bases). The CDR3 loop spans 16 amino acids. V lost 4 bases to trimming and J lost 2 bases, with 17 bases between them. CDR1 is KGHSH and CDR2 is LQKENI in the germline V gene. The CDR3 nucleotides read TGTGCCAGCTCACTTCCCGGGGGGCTTGGGCAAGAGACCCAGTACTTC. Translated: CASSLPGGLGQETQYF.

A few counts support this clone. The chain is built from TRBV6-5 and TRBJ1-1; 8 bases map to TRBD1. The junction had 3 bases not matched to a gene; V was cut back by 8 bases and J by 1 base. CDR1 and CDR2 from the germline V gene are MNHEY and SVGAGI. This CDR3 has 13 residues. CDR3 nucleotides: TGTGCCAGCGAGGACAGGGCGAACACTGAAGCTTTCTTT. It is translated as CASEDRANTEAFF.

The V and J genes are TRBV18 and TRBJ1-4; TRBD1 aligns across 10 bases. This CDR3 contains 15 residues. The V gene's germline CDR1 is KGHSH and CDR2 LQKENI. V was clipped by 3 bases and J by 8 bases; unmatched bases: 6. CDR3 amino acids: CASSPGDRGREKLFF. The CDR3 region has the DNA TGTGCCAGCTCACCGGGAGACAGGGGGCGGGAAAAACTGTTTTTT.

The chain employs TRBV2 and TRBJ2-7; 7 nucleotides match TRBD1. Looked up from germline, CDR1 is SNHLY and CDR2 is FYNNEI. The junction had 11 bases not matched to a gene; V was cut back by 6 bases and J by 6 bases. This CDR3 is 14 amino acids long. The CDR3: CASREGLGGSEQYF. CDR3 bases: TGTGCCAGCAGAGAGGGTTTAGGGGGCTCCGAGCAGTACTTC.

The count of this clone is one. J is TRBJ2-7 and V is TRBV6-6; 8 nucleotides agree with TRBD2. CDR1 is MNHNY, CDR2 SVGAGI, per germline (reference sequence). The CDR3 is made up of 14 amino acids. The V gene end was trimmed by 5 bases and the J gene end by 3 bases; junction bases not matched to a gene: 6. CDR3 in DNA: TGTGCCAGCAGTCCGTCGGGAGGGGGCTACGAGCAGTACGTC. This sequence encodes CASSPSGGGYEQYV.

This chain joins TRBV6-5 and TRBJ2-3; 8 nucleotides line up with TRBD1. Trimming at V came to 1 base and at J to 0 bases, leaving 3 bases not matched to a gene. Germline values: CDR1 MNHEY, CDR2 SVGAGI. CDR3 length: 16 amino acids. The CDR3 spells CASSYYGQGSTDTQYF. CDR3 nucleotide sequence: TGTGCCAGCAGTTACTATGGACAGGGTAGCACAGATACGCAGTATTTT.

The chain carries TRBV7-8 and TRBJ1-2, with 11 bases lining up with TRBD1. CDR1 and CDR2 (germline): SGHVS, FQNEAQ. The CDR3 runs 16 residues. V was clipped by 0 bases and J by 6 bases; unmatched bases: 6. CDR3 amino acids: CASSLARTGGKNGYTF. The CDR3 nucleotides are TGTGCCAGCAGCTTAGCGCGGACAGGGGGCAAGAATGGCTACACCTTC.

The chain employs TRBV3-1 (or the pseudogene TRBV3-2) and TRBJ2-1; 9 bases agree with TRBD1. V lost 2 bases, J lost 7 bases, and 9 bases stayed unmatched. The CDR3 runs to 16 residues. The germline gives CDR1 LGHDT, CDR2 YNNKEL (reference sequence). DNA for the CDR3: TGTGCCAGCAGCCAATCGGGACAGGGTCCGAGGAATGAGCAGTTCTTC. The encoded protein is CASSQSGQGPRNEQFF.

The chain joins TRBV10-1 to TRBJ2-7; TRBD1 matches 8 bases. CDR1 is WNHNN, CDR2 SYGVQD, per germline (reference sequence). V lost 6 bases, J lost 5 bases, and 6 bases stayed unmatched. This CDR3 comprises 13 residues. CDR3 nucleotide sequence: TGCGCCAGCAGGAAGGACAGGGTGGACGAGCAGTACGTC. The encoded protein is CASRKDRVDEQYV.

This CDR3 reads CASSPLRQGEEKLFF. CDR3 in DNA: TGTGCCAGCTCACCACTTCGACAGGGAGAAGAAAAACTGTTTTTT. The chain joins TRBV18 to TRBJ1-4, with TRBD1 identical over 7 bases. The germline V gene encodes CDR1 KGHSH and CDR2 LQKENI. There are 15 residues in the CDR3. The J segment lost 8 bases and the V segment lost 1 base, leaving 7 bases of the junction unmatched.

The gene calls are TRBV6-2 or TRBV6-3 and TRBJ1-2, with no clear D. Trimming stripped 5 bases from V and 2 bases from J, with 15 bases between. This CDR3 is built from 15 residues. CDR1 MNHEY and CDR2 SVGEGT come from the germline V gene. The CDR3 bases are TGTGCCAGCAGTCCACCCGCGCGGAGGAACTATGGCTACACCTTC. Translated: CASSPPARRNYGYTF.

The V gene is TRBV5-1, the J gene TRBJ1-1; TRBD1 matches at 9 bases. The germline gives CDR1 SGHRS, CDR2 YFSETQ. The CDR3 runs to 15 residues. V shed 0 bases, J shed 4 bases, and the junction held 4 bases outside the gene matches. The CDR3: CASSLDGQGTTEAFF. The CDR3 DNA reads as TGCGCCAGCAGCTTGGATGGACAGGGGACCACTGAAGCTTTCTTT.

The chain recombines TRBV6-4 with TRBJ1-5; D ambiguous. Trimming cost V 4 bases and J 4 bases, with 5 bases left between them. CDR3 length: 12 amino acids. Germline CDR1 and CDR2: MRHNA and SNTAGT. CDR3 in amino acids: CASSVENQPQHF. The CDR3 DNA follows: TGTGCCAGCAGTGTAGAGAATCAGCCCCAGCATTTT.

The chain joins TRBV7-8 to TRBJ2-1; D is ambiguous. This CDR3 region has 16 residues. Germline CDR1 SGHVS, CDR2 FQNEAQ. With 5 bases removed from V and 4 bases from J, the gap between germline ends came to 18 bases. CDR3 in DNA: TGTGCCAGCAGCGCCAGACGTGCCAGACAATACAATGAGCAGTTCTTC. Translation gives CASSARRARQYNEQFF.

The CDR3: CATGALAGDYEQYV. In nucleotides, the CDR3 is TGTGCCACAGGGGCCCTAGCGGGGGACTACGAGCAGTACGTC. The chain combines TRBV28 with TRBJ2-7, with 10 bases aligning to TRBD2. Germline V gene lookup returns CDR1 MDHEN and CDR2 SYDVKM. Trimming took 10 bases from V and 3 from J; bases not matched to a gene: 9. CDR3 length equals 14 residues.

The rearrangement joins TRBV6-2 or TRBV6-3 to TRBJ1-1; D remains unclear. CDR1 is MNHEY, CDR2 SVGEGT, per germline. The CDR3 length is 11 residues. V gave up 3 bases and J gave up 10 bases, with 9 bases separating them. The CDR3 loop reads CASSYGSVAFF. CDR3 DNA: TGTGCCAGCAGTTATGGGAGTGTAGCTTTCTTT.

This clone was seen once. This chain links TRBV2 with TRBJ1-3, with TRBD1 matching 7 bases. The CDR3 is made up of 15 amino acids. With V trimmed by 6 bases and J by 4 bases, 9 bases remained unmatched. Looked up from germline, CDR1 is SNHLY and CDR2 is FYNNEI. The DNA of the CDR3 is TGTGCCAGCAGGCTCAACAGGGGTTCCGGAAACACCATATATTTT. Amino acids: CASRLNRGSGNTIYF.

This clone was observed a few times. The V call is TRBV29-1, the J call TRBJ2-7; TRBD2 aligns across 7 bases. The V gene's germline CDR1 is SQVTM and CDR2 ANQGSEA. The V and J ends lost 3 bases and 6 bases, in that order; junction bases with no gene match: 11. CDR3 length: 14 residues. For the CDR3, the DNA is TGCAGCGTTGACCACCGGGGGGATAGGGGCGAGCAGTACTTC. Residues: CSVDHRGDRGEQYF.